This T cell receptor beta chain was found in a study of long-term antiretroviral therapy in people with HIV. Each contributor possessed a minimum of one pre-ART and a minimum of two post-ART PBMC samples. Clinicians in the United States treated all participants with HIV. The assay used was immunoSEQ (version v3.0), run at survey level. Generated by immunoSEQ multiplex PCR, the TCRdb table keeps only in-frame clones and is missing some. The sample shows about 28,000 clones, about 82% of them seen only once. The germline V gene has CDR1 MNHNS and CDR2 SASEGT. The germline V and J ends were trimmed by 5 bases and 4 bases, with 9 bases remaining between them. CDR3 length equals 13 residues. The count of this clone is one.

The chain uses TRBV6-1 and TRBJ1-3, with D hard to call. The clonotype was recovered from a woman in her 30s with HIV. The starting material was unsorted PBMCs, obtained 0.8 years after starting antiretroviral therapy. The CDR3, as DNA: TGTGCCAGCAGTCTCGAAACAGGAAACACCATATATTTT. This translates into CASSLETGNTIYF.